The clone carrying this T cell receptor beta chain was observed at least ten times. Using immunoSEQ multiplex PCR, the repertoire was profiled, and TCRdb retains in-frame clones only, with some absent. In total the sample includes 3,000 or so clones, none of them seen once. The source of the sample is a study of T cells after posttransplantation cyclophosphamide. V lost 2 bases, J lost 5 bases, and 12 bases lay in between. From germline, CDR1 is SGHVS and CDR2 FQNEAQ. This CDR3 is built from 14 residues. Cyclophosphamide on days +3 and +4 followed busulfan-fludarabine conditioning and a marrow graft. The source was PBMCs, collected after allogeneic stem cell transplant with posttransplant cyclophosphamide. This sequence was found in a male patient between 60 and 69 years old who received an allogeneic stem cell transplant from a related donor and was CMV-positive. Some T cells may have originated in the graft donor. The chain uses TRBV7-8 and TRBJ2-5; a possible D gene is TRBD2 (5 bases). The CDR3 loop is CASSLSGIRETQYF. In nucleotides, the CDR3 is TGTGCCAGCAGCTTAAGCGGTATCCGGGAGACCCAGTACTTC.